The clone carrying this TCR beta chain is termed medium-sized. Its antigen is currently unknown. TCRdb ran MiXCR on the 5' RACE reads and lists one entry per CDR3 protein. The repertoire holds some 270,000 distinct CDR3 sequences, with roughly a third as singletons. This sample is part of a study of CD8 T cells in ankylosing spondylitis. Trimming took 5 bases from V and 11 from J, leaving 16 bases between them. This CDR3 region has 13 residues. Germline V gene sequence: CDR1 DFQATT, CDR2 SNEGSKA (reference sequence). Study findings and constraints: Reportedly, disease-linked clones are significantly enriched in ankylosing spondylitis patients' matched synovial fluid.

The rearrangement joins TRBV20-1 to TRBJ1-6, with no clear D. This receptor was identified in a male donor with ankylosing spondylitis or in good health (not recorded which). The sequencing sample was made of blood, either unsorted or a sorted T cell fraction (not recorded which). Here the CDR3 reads CSAPDLGLTPLHF. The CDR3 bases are TGCAGTGCTCCCGACCTGGGGTTGACACCCCTCCACTTT.